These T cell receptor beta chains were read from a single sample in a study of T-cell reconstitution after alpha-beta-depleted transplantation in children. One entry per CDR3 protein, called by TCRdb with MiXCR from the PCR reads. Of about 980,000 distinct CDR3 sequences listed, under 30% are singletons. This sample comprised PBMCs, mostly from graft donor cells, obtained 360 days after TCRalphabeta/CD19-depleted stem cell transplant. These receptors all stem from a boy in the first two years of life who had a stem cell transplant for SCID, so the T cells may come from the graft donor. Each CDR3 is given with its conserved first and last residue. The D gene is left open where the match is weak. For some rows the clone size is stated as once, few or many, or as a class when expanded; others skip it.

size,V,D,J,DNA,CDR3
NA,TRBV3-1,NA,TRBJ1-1,TGTGCCAGCAGCCAAGATCTCGGGAGGAACACTGAAGCTTTCTTT,CASSQDLGRNTEAFF
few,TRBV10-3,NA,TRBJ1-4,TGTGCCATCAGTGAACGACAGGCTTATAATGAAAAACTGTTTTTT,CAISERQAYNEKLFF
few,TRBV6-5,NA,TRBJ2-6,TGTGCCAGCAGTTGGTCTGGGGCCAACGTCCTGACTTTC,CASSWSGANVLTF
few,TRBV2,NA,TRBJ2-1,TGTGCCAGCACCCTAGGCAGGTCCCTCATGGGGGAGCAGTTCTTC,CASTLGRSLMGEQFF
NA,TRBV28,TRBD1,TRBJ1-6,TGTGCCAGCAGCTTTTTCCCGGGACAGTCCAATTCACCCCTCCACTTT,CASSFFPGQSNSPLHF
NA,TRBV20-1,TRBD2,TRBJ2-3,TGCAGTGCTAGTTTCCGGGAGGCCGGTATGGGTACGCAGTATTTT,CSASFREAGMGTQYF
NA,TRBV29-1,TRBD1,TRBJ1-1,TGCAGCGTTGAGCAAAACATAATAAGGACAGGGTCTGAAGCTTTCTTT,CSVEQNIIRTGSEAFF
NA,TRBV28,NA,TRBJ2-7,TGTGCCAGCAGTTTATCGGGAATCAGCCCCTACGAGCAGTACTTC,CASSLSGISPYEQYF
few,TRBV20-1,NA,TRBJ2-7,TGCAGTGCTACCGGGGACGGAATAAGGGTCTACGAGCAGTACTTC,CSATGDGIRVYEQYF
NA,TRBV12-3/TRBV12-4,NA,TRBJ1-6,TGTGCCAGCAGCGGCCAGGGAGGGGTGTATAATTCACCCCTCCACTTT,CASSGQGGVYNSPLHF
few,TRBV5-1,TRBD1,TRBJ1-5,TGCGCCAGCAGTTTAACAGGGGCTCAGCCCCAGCATTTT,CASSLTGAQPQHF
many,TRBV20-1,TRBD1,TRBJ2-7,TGCAGTGCTACCCACCGGGACAGGGGGCCGGGATTTTTTGGGGAGCAGTACTTC,CSATHRDRGPGFFGEQYF